This T cell receptor (beta chain) appears in the sequencing data of a study of cytotoxic CD8 clonotypes in ibrutinib-treated CLL. Study summary: The patients, about a dozen relapsed/refractory and roughly 15 treatment-naive, included roughly 17 who were IGHV unmutated. A median around twelve months of treatment, range 6 to 36, preceded the collection of response samples. Study-level results: Ibrutinib response saw clonality rise, and progression saw it return toward baseline. Clonality correlated strongly with circulating CD8+ T cells and exceeded age-matched healthy donors at baseline.

Measured with immunoSEQ multiplex PCR; TCRdb has only the in-frame clones, and not every one. The sample contains roughly 180,000 clones, over 60% of which appear only once. About this clone: Antigen: not known.

Germline assignment: CDR1 SGHRS and CDR2 YFSETQ. V gave up 3 bases and J gave up 3 bases; unmatched junction bases: 6. This CDR3 is built from 14 residues. This receptor was identified in a human donor with chronic lymphocytic leukemia. Source: PBMCs, taken after 24 months of ibrutinib treatment. The chain carries TRBV5-1 and TRBJ2-7; 7 bases are a match to TRBD2. DNA for the CDR3: TGCGCCAGCAGCTCTAGCGGCGCCGTCTACGAGCAGTACTTC. Encoded protein: CASSSSGAVYEQYF.